The 7 T cell receptor beta chains in this list originate from one sample, sequenced in a study of response to subunit inactivated influenza vaccine. TCRdb processed the RT-PCR reads anew with MiXCR; each CDR3 protein has one entry. This table has about 570,000 distinct CDR3 sequences, roughly 12% appearing once. This same sample was also taken into another study, of T cells expressing NK-cell markers. This second study notes: What made the TCR beta cDNA was 5'RACE template switching with UMIs.

The source was PBMCs from blood, collected on the day of vaccination. The receptors were gathered from a man between 45 and 60 years old who received an inactivated influenza vaccine.

This clonotype was counted a few times. The gene calls are TRBV3-1 and TRBJ2-6; 7 bases line up with TRBD1. The CDR3 sequence is 16 residues long. V lost 4 bases and J lost 4; bases outside the gene matches: 7. The germline gives CDR1 LGHDT, CDR2 YNNKEL (reference sequence). In nucleotides, the CDR3 is TGTGCCAGCAGCCTAGAACAGGGGACAGGGGCCAACGTCCTGACTTTC. Amino acid sequence: CASSLEQGTGANVLTF.

For this clonotype: Possible read error: a much larger clone is one base away. The CDR3 coding sequence is TGTGCCAGCAGCCGGGATACGAGTGAAAACCTGTTTTTT. Amino acids: CASSRDTSENLFF. V gene TRBV5-6 combines with J gene TRBJ1-4; D is uncertain. This CDR3 is 13 amino acids long. Germline CDR1 reads SGHDT; CDR2 reads YYEEEE.

This clonotype appeared a few times. The chain links TRBV29-1 to TRBJ2-1, with D maybe TRBD1 (5 bases). Trimming shortened V by 6 bases and J by 9 bases, and 18 bases separated the two germline ends. Germline V gene sequence: CDR1 SQVTM, CDR2 ANQGSEA. The CDR3 is 13 residues long. The CDR3, as DNA: TGCAGCGTCTCGAGGACACAGATCCGTGAGCAGTTCTTC. Residues: CSVSRTQIREQFF.

This clonotype was counted between two and nine times. The chain combines TRBV27 with TRBJ2-3, with 11 bases matching TRBD2. From germline, CDR1 is MNHEY and CDR2 SMNVEV (reference sequence). V dropped 5 bases and J dropped 1; count of bases not matched to a gene: 17. CDR3 size: 20 residues. The CDR3 reads CASSAQGVLSGRAGTDTQYF. Here the CDR3 DNA reads TGTGCCAGCAGTGCTCAAGGGGTTCTTAGCGGGAGGGCCGGCACAGATACGCAGTATTTT.

In its sample, this clonotype was seen a few times. This chain links TRBV29-1 with TRBJ2-5, with D possibly being TRBD2 (6 bases). Germline CDR1 and CDR2: SQVTM and ANQGSEA. The CDR3 totals 14 residues. V lost 2 bases and J lost 4, with 14 bases in between. CDR3 residues: CSVEIVRRGETQYF. The CDR3 DNA sequence: TGCAGCGTTGAAATCGTCCGGCGGGGAGAGACCCAGTACTTC.

The gene calls are TRBV6-1 and TRBJ2-2; 9 nucleotides align to TRBD1. There are 15 residues in the CDR3. V shed 6 bases, J shed 4 bases, and the junction held 6 bases outside the gene matches. Germline-derived CDR1 and CDR2 are MNHNS and SASEGT. The CDR3 sequence: CASSAGQGLTGELFF. For the CDR3, the DNA is TGTGCCAGCAGCGCAGGACAGGGGCTCACCGGGGAGCTGTTTTTT.

The chain recombines TRBV5-6 with TRBJ1-5; D possibly corresponds to TRBD1 (5 bases). CDR1 and CDR2 from the germline V gene are SGHDT and YYEEEE. This CDR3 comprises 14 residues. Trimming took 1 base from V and 7 from J, leaving 12 bases between them. For the CDR3, the DNA is TGTGCCAGCAGCTTGCGATGGGACCTGCAGCCCCAGCATTTT. This gives the protein CASSLRWDLQPQHF.